This TCR beta chain was sequenced in a study of T-cell reconstitution after alpha-beta-depleted transplantation in children. V shed 5 bases and J shed 8 bases, with 22 bases lying between them. The CDR3 extends over 16 amino acids. Germline lookup yields CDR1 SGHTA and CDR2 FQGNSA. The TCRbeta library incorporated unique molecular identifiers. MiXCR was run by TCRdb on the PCR reads, yielding one entry per CDR3 protein. Of roughly 350,000 distinct CDR3 sequences listed, about 9.3% are singletons. This sequence originates from a human donor who donated a stem cell graft to a child with acute lymphoblastic leukemia. This specimen was PBMCs from the stem cell graft donor, taken from the stem cell graft. The rearrangement uses TRBV7-2 and TRBJ2-1, with D possibly matching TRBD2 (5 bases). CDR3 sequence: CASSPRPASLVDEQFF. The CDR3 DNA reads TGTGCCAGCAGCCCCCGTCCGGCTAGCCTGGTCGATGAGCAGTTCTTC.